The present entry profiles one T cell receptor (beta chain) with its context. Antigen specificity is unknown. The entry originates in a study of T cells in narcolepsy. Study-level information: Healthy controls were enrolled alongside patients with narcolepsy type 1 or type 2.

Study findings and constraints: Autoreactive HCRT-specific and TRIB2-specific clonotypes were marked in same-patient CSF-versus-blood CD4+ comparisons. Autoreactive clonotypes reportedly recurred in blood of same and different patients, not controls.

The V gene lost 4 bases and the J gene lost 7 bases, with 11 bases spanning the gap. CDR1 is MGHDK and CDR2 is SYGVNS in the germline V gene. The CDR3 is made up of 14 amino acids. Assay: immunoSEQ multiplex PCR; the TCRdb copy retains only in-frame clones and omits some. The sample has about 30,000 clones, roughly four fifths seen once; the top ten hold less than 1.2%. The chain couples TRBV25-1 to TRBJ2-6; D may be TRBD2 (5 bases). Sequencing was done on a sample of CD45RA- memory CD4+ T cells from PBMCs. The sequence was obtained from a human donor with narcolepsy. In DNA form, the CDR3 reads TGTGCCAGCAGTGCCCTTGGAGGAGCCAACGTCCTGACTTTC. Protein: CASSALGGANVLTF.